The rows below give T cell receptor beta chains drawn from one sample of a study of shared clonotypes between healthy human individuals. The assay was immunoSEQ multiplex PCR, and TCRdb's table has in-frame clones only and misses some. Altogether approximately 640,000 clones are present, less than 95% being singletons, with the ten largest covering less than 40%. Sequencing input: memory CD8+ T cells from PBMCs. These receptors all come from a man younger than 35 in good health. Some clones in this sample may be carry-over from other donors' samples. CDR3s include the opening cysteine and the closing phenylalanine or tryptophan. D genes are given only for firm matches. Rows may omit the clone size; those that give it use once, few, many or a size class.

cdr3_aa: CASSLVGRATDTQYF
cdr3_nt: TGTGCCAGCAGCTTAGTCGGCAGGGCCACAGATACGCAGTATTTT
d_call: NA
v_call: TRBV7-8
j_call: TRBJ2-3
clone_size: once

cdr3_aa: CASSSQVSTGELFF
cdr3_nt: TGTGCCAGCAGCTCGCAGGTTAGCACCGGGGAGCTGTTTTTT
d_call: NA
v_call: TRBV5-6
j_call: TRBJ2-2
clone_size: NA

cdr3_aa: CASSQNRAVLFF
cdr3_nt: TGTGCCAGCAGCCAAAACAGGGCGGTGCTGTTTTTT
d_call: NA
v_call: TRBV14
j_call: TRBJ1-4
clone_size: NA

cdr3_aa: CASSQVLSAGAPYNEQFF
cdr3_nt: TGCGCCAGCAGCCAAGTTCTCTCCGCGGGAGCCCCCTACAATGAGCAGTTCTTC
d_call: TRBD2
v_call: TRBV4-1
j_call: TRBJ2-1
clone_size: NA

cdr3_aa: CASSFFEGVGYGYTF
cdr3_nt: TGCGCCAGCAGCTTTTTCGAGGGGGTTGGCTATGGCTACACCTTC
d_call: NA
v_call: TRBV5-1
j_call: TRBJ1-2
clone_size: once

cdr3_aa: CASTSSGRAHEQYF
cdr3_nt: TGCGCCAGTACGTCCAGCGGGAGGGCCCACGAGCAGTACTTC
d_call: TRBD2
v_call: TRBV10-2
j_call: TRBJ2-7
clone_size: NA

cdr3_aa: CASSFRNRAPDEKLFF
cdr3_nt: TGCGCCAGCAGCTTCCGAAACAGGGCCCCCGATGAAAAACTGTTTTTT
d_call: NA
v_call: TRBV4-1
j_call: TRBJ1-4
clone_size: NA

cdr3_aa: CASRLPGQGYNEQFF
cdr3_nt: TGTGCCAGCAGATTACCGGGACAGGGCTACAATGAGCAGTTCTTC
d_call: TRBD1
v_call: TRBV6-5
j_call: TRBJ2-1
clone_size: many

cdr3_aa: CASSVGAGTVYEQYF
cdr3_nt: TGTGCCAGCAGCGTAGGGGCAGGGACGGTTTACGAGCAGTACTTC
d_call: NA
v_call: TRBV9
j_call: TRBJ2-7
clone_size: NA

cdr3_aa: CASSVHRDRGFSYNEQFF
cdr3_nt: TGTGCCAGCAGCGTACACCGGGACAGGGGGTTTTCCTACAATGAGCAGTTCTTC
d_call: TRBD1
v_call: TRBV9
j_call: TRBJ2-1
clone_size: NA

cdr3_aa: CASSPQMDGYEQYF
cdr3_nt: TGTGCCAGCAGCCCCCAGATGGATGGATACGAGCAGTACTTC
d_call: NA
v_call: TRBV7-9
j_call: TRBJ2-7
clone_size: NA

cdr3_aa: CATRRARRNTEAFF
cdr3_nt: TGTGCCACGAGACGGGCCAGGCGGAACACTGAAGCTTTCTTT
d_call: NA
v_call: TRBV15
j_call: TRBJ1-1
clone_size: NA

cdr3_aa: CSGTGTNTGELFF
cdr3_nt: TGCAGCGGGACAGGAACGAACACCGGGGAGCTGTTTTTT
d_call: TRBD1
v_call: TRBV29-1
j_call: TRBJ2-2
clone_size: NA

cdr3_aa: CSAREGYEQYF
cdr3_nt: TGCAGTGCTAGAGAAGGCTACGAGCAGTACTTC
d_call: NA
v_call: TRBV20-1
j_call: TRBJ2-7
clone_size: many

cdr3_aa: CASSPGTNPYEQYF
cdr3_nt: TGTGCCAGCTCTCCCGGGACAAATCCTTACGAGCAGTACTTC
d_call: NA
v_call: TRBV18
j_call: TRBJ2-7
clone_size: NA

cdr3_aa: CASSLFSPGFLPMNTEAFF
cdr3_nt: TGTGCCAGCAGCTTGTTTAGCCCCGGTTTTCTACCCATGAACACTGAAGCTTTCTTT
d_call: NA
v_call: TRBV5-6
j_call: TRBJ1-1
clone_size: NA

cdr3_aa: CATSRDRGGGQKLFF
cdr3_nt: TGTGCCACCAGCAGAGATCGGGGCGGGGGGCAGAAACTGTTTTTT
d_call: NA
v_call: TRBV15
j_call: TRBJ1-4
clone_size: once

cdr3_aa: CASSVDGRLGTGKAYEQYF
cdr3_nt: TGTGCCAGCAGCGTAGACGGAAGGCTAGGGACAGGGAAAGCCTACGAGCAGTACTTC
d_call: TRBD1
v_call: TRBV9
j_call: TRBJ2-7
clone_size: NA

cdr3_aa: CASSVGRGVSSYNEQFF
cdr3_nt: TGTGCCAGCAGCGTCGGTAGGGGGGTGAGCTCCTACAATGAGCAGTTCTTC
d_call: NA
v_call: TRBV9
j_call: TRBJ2-1
clone_size: NA

cdr3_aa: CASSNRQGVLVTEAFF
cdr3_nt: TGTGCCAGCAGCAATAGACAGGGGGTGCTCGTGACTGAAGCTTTCTTT
d_call: TRBD1
v_call: TRBV7-9
j_call: TRBJ1-1
clone_size: few

cdr3_aa: CASSPWAGSNQPQHF
cdr3_nt: TGTGCCAGCAGCCCTTGGGCAGGTAGCAATCAGCCCCAGCATTTT
d_call: NA
v_call: TRBV28
j_call: TRBJ1-5
clone_size: NA

cdr3_aa: CASSQDRTRSGDTQYF
cdr3_nt: TGCGCCAGCAGCCAAGATAGGACCCGAAGCGGAGATACGCAGTATTTT
d_call: NA
v_call: TRBV4-1
j_call: TRBJ2-3
clone_size: NA

cdr3_aa: CASSFTEAAGVDQYF
cdr3_nt: TGTGCCAGCAGCTTCACAGAAGCGGCGGGGGTCGACCAGTACTTC
d_call: TRBD2
v_call: TRBV28
j_call: TRBJ2-5
clone_size: NA

cdr3_aa: CAWSAGTGIAEQYF
cdr3_nt: TGTGCCTGGAGTGCCGGGACAGGGATAGCCGAGCAGTACTTC
d_call: TRBD1
v_call: TRBV30
j_call: TRBJ2-7
clone_size: NA

cdr3_aa: CASSSLGRATSNQPQHF
cdr3_nt: TGTGCCAGCAGTTCCCTCGGCAGGGCTACTAGCAATCAGCCCCAGCATTTT
d_call: NA
v_call: TRBV28
j_call: TRBJ1-5
clone_size: once

cdr3_aa: CASSLAAGYSYEQYF
cdr3_nt: TGTGCCAGCAGCTTAGCCGCCGGCTACTCCTACGAGCAGTACTTC
d_call: NA
v_call: TRBV13
j_call: TRBJ2-7
clone_size: NA

cdr3_aa: CASSGPTGMSYNEQFF
cdr3_nt: TGTGCCAGCAGTGGGCCGACAGGGATGTCCTACAATGAGCAGTTCTTC
d_call: TRBD1
v_call: TRBV25-1
j_call: TRBJ2-1
clone_size: NA

cdr3_aa: CASRALRPNTGELFF
cdr3_nt: TGTGCCAGCAGAGCCCTTAGGCCCAACACCGGGGAGCTGTTTTTT
d_call: NA
v_call: TRBV27
j_call: TRBJ2-2
clone_size: NA

cdr3_aa: CASSLSESNQPQHF
cdr3_nt: TGTGCCAGCAGCTTGTCCGAGAGCAATCAGCCCCAGCATTTT
d_call: NA
v_call: TRBV5-6
j_call: TRBJ1-5
clone_size: NA

cdr3_aa: CASEKGSPGTQYF
cdr3_nt: TGTGCCAGCGAAAAGGGTAGCCCCGGGACCCAGTACTTC
d_call: NA
v_call: TRBV7-8
j_call: TRBJ2-5
clone_size: NA

cdr3_aa: CASRGRRPDTQYF
cdr3_nt: TGTGCCAGCAGAGGACGGAGGCCAGATACGCAGTATTTT
d_call: NA
v_call: TRBV7-9
j_call: TRBJ2-3
clone_size: NA

cdr3_aa: CAISGQGALRHEQYF
cdr3_nt: TGTGCCATCTCGGGACAGGGGGCCCTTAGACACGAGCAGTACTTC
d_call: TRBD1
v_call: TRBV28
j_call: TRBJ2-7
clone_size: NA

cdr3_aa: CASSQDSTLSTDTQYF
cdr3_nt: TGCGCCAGCAGCCAAGATTCCACCCTAAGCACAGATACGCAGTATTTT
d_call: NA
v_call: TRBV4-3
j_call: TRBJ2-3
clone_size: NA

cdr3_aa: CASSLPGRGLNTEAFF
cdr3_nt: TGTGCCAGCAGCTTACCGGGCAGGGGGCTGAACACTGAAGCTTTCTTT
d_call: TRBD1
v_call: TRBV11-2
j_call: TRBJ1-1
clone_size: NA

cdr3_aa: CASSSNPGQGNEQYF
cdr3_nt: TGTGCCAGCAGTTCGAACCCGGGACAGGGCAACGAGCAGTACTTC
d_call: TRBD1
v_call: TRBV28
j_call: TRBJ2-7
clone_size: once

cdr3_aa: CASGIETGGADTQYF
cdr3_nt: TGTGCCAGCGGGATAGAGACAGGGGGCGCCGATACGCAGTATTTT
d_call: TRBD1
v_call: TRBV28
j_call: TRBJ2-3
clone_size: NA